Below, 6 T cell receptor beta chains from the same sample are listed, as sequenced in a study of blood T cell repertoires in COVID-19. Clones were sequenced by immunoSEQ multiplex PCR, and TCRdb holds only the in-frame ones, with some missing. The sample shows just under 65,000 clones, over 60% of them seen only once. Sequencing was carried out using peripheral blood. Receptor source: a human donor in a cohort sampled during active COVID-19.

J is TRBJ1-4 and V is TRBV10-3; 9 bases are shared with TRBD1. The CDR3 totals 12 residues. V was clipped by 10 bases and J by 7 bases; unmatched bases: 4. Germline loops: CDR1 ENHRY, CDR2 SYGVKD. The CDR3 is CATGTGREKLFF. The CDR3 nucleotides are TGTGCCACCGGGACAGGGCGTGAAAAACTGTTTTTT.

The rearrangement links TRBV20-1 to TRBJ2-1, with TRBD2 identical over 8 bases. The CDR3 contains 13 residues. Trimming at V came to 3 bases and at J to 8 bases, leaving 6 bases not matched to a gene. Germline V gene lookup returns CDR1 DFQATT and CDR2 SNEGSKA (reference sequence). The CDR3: CSASPGGGHEQFF. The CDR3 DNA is TGCAGTGCTAGTCCCGGGGGGGGCCATGAGCAGTTCTTC.

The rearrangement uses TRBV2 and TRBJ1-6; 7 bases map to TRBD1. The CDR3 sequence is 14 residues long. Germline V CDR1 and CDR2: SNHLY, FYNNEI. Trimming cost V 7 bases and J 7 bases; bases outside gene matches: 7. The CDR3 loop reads CASIPRQGNSPLHF. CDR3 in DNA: TGTGCCAGCATTCCTCGACAGGGAAATTCACCCCTCCACTTT.

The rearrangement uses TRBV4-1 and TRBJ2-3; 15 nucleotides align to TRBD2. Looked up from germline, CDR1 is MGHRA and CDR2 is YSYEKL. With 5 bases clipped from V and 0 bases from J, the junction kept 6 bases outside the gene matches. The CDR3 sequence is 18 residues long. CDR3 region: CASSAGLAGGISTDTQYF. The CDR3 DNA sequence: TGCGCCAGCAGCGCCGGACTAGCGGGGGGGATTAGCACAGATACGCAGTATTTT.

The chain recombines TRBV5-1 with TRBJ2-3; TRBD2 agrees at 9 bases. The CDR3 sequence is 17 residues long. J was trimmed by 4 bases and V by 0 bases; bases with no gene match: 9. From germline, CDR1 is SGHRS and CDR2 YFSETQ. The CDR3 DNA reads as TGCGCCAGCAGCTTGGCGACTTTAGCGGGGGTGCCAGATACGCAGTATTTT. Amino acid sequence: CASSLATLAGVPDTQYF.

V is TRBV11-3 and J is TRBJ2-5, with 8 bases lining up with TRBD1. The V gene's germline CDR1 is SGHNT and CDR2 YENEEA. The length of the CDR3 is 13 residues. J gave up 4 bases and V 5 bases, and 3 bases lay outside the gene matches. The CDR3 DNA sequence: TGTGCCAGCAGCGCCGGGACAGGAGAGACCCAGTACTTC. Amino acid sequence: CASSAGTGETQYF.